This entry features one TCR beta chain sequence. Its antigen is as yet unknown. This specimen belongs to a study of T cell responses to AZD1222 COVID-19 vaccine. Overall study findings and caveats: The sample set comprised mostly white British donors with more females, and clonal diversity was possibly underestimated. At study baseline, merely five or six AZD1222 recipients were seropositive.

CDR3 size: 13 residues. From germline, CDR1 is SGHRS and CDR2 YFSETQ. V shed 3 bases, J shed 5 bases, and the junction held 3 bases outside the gene matches. Libraries were prepared by immunoSEQ multiplex PCR; TCRdb keeps only in-frame clonotypes and omits some of them. The table lists fewer than 180,000 clones, around 90% of them singletons. Second-dose schedules of about 4 or about 12 weeks were combined. The input for sequencing was peripheral blood, taken 28 days after the second AZD1222 dose. This rearrangement joins TRBV5-1 to TRBJ1-1, with 8 bases that match TRBD1. This TCR derives from an adult who received the AZD1222 COVID-19 vaccine. CDR3 loop: CASSSTGVTEAFF. For the CDR3, the DNA is TGCGCCAGCAGCTCGACAGGGGTGACTGAAGCTTTCTTT.